This record covers a single TCR beta chain. Its target is unknown. These data come from a study of early T cells in non-severe SARS-CoV-2 infection. Study at large: Sequencing used unsorted whole-blood bulk RNA, so chains lack pairing.

Each single cDNA molecule received a unique molecular identifier. TCRdb ran MiXCR on the 5' RACE reads and lists one entry per CDR3 protein. The sample records 75,000 to 80,000 distinct CDR3 sequences, around 10% being singletons. Findings of the study overall: The study's VDJdb matching favored anti-spike CD8 responses and missed private and CD4 specificities.

The length of the CDR3 is 17 residues. From germline, CDR1 is SGHAT and CDR2 FQNNGV. Trimming removed 3 bases at V and 0 bases at J, with 18 bases between. The material sequenced was whole blood, taken at baseline. The genes are TRBV11-2 and TRBJ2-7; D may be TRBD2 (7 bases). The sequence came from an adult who was a healthcare worker with PCR-confirmed SARS-CoV-2 infection or an uninfected control (not recorded which). CDR3 loop: CASSLHRGGGASYEQYF. CDR3 DNA sequence: TGTGCCAGCAGCTTGCATCGAGGCGGGGGCGCCTCCTACGAGCAGTACTTC.